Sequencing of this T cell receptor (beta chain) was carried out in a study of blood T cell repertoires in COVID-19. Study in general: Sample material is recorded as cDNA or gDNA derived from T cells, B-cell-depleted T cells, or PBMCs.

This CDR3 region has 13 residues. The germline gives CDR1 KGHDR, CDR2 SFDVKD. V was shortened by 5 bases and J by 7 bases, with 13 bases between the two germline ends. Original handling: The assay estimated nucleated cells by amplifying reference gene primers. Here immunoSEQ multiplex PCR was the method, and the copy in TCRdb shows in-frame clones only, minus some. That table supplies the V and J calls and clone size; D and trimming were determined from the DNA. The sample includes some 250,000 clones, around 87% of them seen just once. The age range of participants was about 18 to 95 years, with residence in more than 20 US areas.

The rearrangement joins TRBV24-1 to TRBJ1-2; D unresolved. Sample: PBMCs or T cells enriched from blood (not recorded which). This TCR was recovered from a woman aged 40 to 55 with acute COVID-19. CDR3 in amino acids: CATSGAGQLGYTF. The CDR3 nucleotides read TGTGCCACCAGTGGGGCAGGCCAACTTGGCTACACCTTC.